This T cell receptor beta chain was found in a study of T cell responses to AZD1222 COVID-19 vaccine (dated by TCRdb to the early 2020s). In terms of the full investigation: A total of 233 trial participants underwent TCR sequencing, of whom roughly 210 received two doses of AZD1222 and about 25 received two doses of the MenACWY control vaccine. Trial participants were enrolled by age into 18-55, 56-69 and 70-plus year subgroups, with 148, 28 and 57 TCR-sequenced participants respectively.

Broader findings and caveats from the paper: Most participants were white British and females outnumbered males, and the authors suggested that clonal diversity may have been underestimated. Because no samples from the day 14 peak response were available, repertoires could be characterized only after the peak T cell response. CD4 TCRs associated with the vaccine covered the entire spike protein, and the dominant responses were in regions 160-218 and 743-854. In the small 56-69-year group, the increase in depth fell short of significance, most likely because of low power. After two AZD1222 doses, spike-specific TCR breadth and depth were significantly higher than at day 0 and than in MenACWY recipients. Conclusions about previously exposed vaccinees are limited, since just five or six AZD1222 recipients were seropositive for SARS-CoV-2 at baseline. Reportedly, almost half of the unique spike-specific TCRs recognized epitopes lying outside the regions that are mutated in the B.1.351 and B.1.1.7 variants.

Based on the germline V gene, the CDR1 and CDR2 sequences are SGHDT and YYEEEE. The trim is 0 bases for V and 1 base for J, with a gap of 14 bases between the germline ends. From the cysteine up to the phenylalanine, the CDR3 has a length of 17 residues. The retained sequence is limited to the CDR3, 51 bases, with the frame set at the first base. The CDR3 regions of human TCRbeta chains were analyzed by immunosequencing. Processing in the source paper ran as follows. Repertoire TCRs were matched against a reference library of SARS-CoV-2-specific TCRs generated with the MIRA antigen-specificity platform. Breadth was defined as the fraction of unique TCRs that were SARS-CoV-2-associated, and depth was defined as the fraction of total T cells that were SARS-CoV-2-associated. Each spike-specific TCR was assigned to its reactive spike region and to a CD4 or CD8 class using the MIRA data. Log10-transformed breadth and depth values were compared by one-way ANOVA with Sidak's multiple comparisons tests. Drawn from immuneACCESS, this table holds only the in-frame rearrangements with V and J called that TCRdb kept. Clones are partly lost; checked studies trace under half to an unresolved V gene and leave the rest unexplained. The D gene and trimming were derived from the DNA, and the V and J assignments and clone size from that table. Here the sample has around 110,000 clones; over 75% occur a single time. About 4% of the sample comes from the top ten.

On this clone itself: Its antigen is unknown. Qualities for individual bases were not recorded, and no much larger clone is one base off.

The time point tag for this specimen amounts to: baseline before first vaccination. This specimen's treatment or condition label, per the study, means: meningococcal conjugate vaccine given as trial control. Vaccinee samples came from UK trials COV001 and COV002, including a single-blind randomized controlled phase 2/3 trial of AZD1222 (ChAdOx1 nCoV-19) in healthy adults. Trial participant PBMC samples were collected at day 0 and day 28 after the second dose for TCRbeta chain sequencing. This TCR was recovered from an adult in good health. The material sequenced was peripheral blood, taken on day 0 of MenACWY control vaccination. This receptor chain uses TRBV5-6 and TRBJ1-5, and perhaps TRBD1 as D gene, on 5 matching bases. The encoded CDR3 is CASSLAGGALSNQPQHF. The nucleotides read TGTGCCAGCAGCTTGGCCGGGGGTGCCTTAAGCAATCAGCCCCAGCATTTT.